One sample yielded the 5 T cell receptor beta chains listed below, sequenced in a study of vaccination effects on CD4 cells after COVID-19. Their target antigens are unknown. TCRdb's table, derived via immunoSEQ multiplex PCR, lists solely in-frame clones and lacks some. The sample has about 38,000 clones; around 76% are singletons. Following culture for approximately 11 days, CD4+ T cells were isolated. Material: CD4+ T cells from PBMCs cultured without peptide, obtained before COVID-19 vaccination. These receptor sequences come from a human donor who received a COVID-19 vaccine.

Worth noting for this clone: One junction end disagrees with the germline gene, perhaps due to a read error. The rearrangement joins TRBV7-2 to TRBJ1-1; TRBD1 might be the D (6 bases). Germline V lookup: CDR1 SGHTA, CDR2 FQGNSA. The CDR3 is made up of 14 amino acids. CDR3 loop: CASSWKGQNIEAFF. The CDR3 coding sequence is TGTGCCAGCAGCTGGAAGGGACAAAACATTGAAGCTTTCTTT. Complete variable domain (other parts from reference TRBV7-2 and TRBJ1-1): GAGVSQSPSNKVTEKGKDVELRCDPISGHTALYWYRQSLGQGLEFLIYFQGNSAPDKSGLPSDRFSAERTGGSVSTLTIQRTQQEDSAVYLCASSWKGQNIEAFFGQGTRLTVV.

The chain employs TRBV24-1 and TRBJ2-5; 7 bases align to TRBD1. Germline V gene data show CDR1 as KGHDR and CDR2 as SFDVKD. The CDR3 contains 13 residues. V was pared by 7 bases and J by 1 base, with 2 bases of the junction left unmatched. The CDR3 nucleotides are TGTGCCACCAGACAGGGGCCCCAAGAGACCCAGTACTTC. Its protein is CATRQGPQETQYF.

Here the CDR3 reads CASSPRAASYEQYV. The CDR3 region has the DNA TGTGCCAGCAGCCCACGAGCGGCGAGCTACGAGCAGTACGTC. V usage is TRBV7-2 and J usage is TRBJ2-7; D is possibly TRBD2 (5 bases). The germline V and J ends were trimmed by 5 bases and 3 bases, with 14 bases remaining between them. CDR3 length equals 14 residues. The germline CDR1 and CDR2 sequences are SGHTA and FQGNSA.

J is TRBJ2-5 and V is TRBV19; 15 bases fit TRBD2. The CDR3 length is 16 residues. Trimming cost V 4 bases and J 5 bases; bases outside gene matches: 5. Germline loops: CDR1 LNHDA, CDR2 SQIVND (reference sequence). The CDR3 sequence: CASSKGLAGGLETQYF. The DNA of the CDR3 is TGTGCCAGTAGTAAGGGACTAGCGGGGGGCCTGGAGACCCAGTACTTC.

The chain is built from TRBV24-1 and TRBJ2-1; D may be TRBD2 (7 bases). The CDR3 length is 13 residues. With 4 bases removed from V and 6 bases from J, the gap between germline ends came to 9 bases. CDR1 KGHDR and CDR2 SFDVKD come from the germline V gene. The CDR3 sequence: CATSDGGLNEQFF. DNA of the CDR3: TGTGCCACCAGTGACGGGGGGCTCAATGAGCAGTTCTTC.